This T cell receptor (beta chain) is from a study of T cell responses to AZD1222 COVID-19 vaccine. Study findings and constraints: Donors skewed white British and female; clonal diversity was possibly underestimated. A reported finding is that nearly half of spike-specific TCRs target unmutated variant regions. Recipients of AZD1222 seropositive at baseline numbered only 6 or 7. Researchers report vaccine-associated CD4 TCRs spanning spike, with dominance at 160-218 and 743-854.

The CDR3 runs to 16 residues. From germline, CDR1 is MNHEY and CDR2 SVGAGI. V dropped 2 bases and J dropped 1 base, with 14 bases sitting between them. Method: immunoSEQ multiplex PCR; TCRdb's copy keeps in-frame clones and lacks some. Altogether some 180,000 clones are present, over 80% being singletons, with the ten largest covering 1% to 1.5%. As concerns this clone: What it binds is unknown.

V is TRBV6-5 and J is TRBJ1-1, with a possible D match to TRBD1 (5 bases). The sequences come from peripheral blood, collected on day 0 of AZD1222 vaccination. The TCR sequence derives from an adult in good health. CDR3 bases: TGTGCCAGCAGTTACCGTGCAGGACATGGGAACACTGAAGCTTTCTTT. Amino acids: CASSYRAGHGNTEAFF.